The 24 T cell receptor beta chains below come from one sample, sequenced in a study of vaccination effects on CD4 cells after COVID-19. For these TCRs, the target antigens are not known. When ten to eleven days of culture had elapsed, CD4+ T cells were isolated. Assay: immunoSEQ multiplex PCR; the TCRdb copy retains only in-frame clones and omits some. The table includes about 70,000 clones, around 77% detected once. Specimen: CD4+ T cells from PBMCs cultured without peptide, collected before COVID-19 vaccination. These receptors all come from a human donor who received a COVID-19 vaccine.

This chain's CDR3 is CASSFPSGTGQPQHF. CDR3 nucleotides: TGTGCCAGCAGCTTCCCTTCAGGGACCGGTCAGCCCCAGCATTTT. The chain employs TRBV7-3 and TRBJ1-5, with D maybe TRBD1 (5 bases). Germline CDR1 and CDR2: SGHTA and FQGTGA. V was pared by 3 bases and J by 6 bases, with 15 bases between. The CDR3 is 15 residues long.

CDR3 in amino acids: CASGDRNSYEQYV. In nucleotides, the CDR3 is TGTGCCTCAGGGGACCGTAACTCCTACGAGCAGTACGTC. The chain is built from TRBV27 and TRBJ2-7, with D possibly matching TRBD1 (6 bases). V lost 11 bases and J lost 0, with 14 bases in between. Per germline, CDR1 MNHEY and CDR2 SMNVEV (reference sequence). There are 13 residues in the CDR3.

The chain joins TRBV27 to TRBJ1-6; unclear D gene. This CDR3 contains 14 residues. From germline, CDR1 is MNHEY and CDR2 SMNVEV (reference sequence). Trimming cost V 0 bases and J 7 bases, with 7 bases left between them. CDR3 sequence reads: CASSLSHGNSPLHF. The CDR3 region has the DNA TGTGCCAGCAGTTTATCCCACGGGAATTCACCCCTCCACTTT.

V is TRBV27 and J is TRBJ2-1, with D possibly being TRBD1 or TRBD2 (7 bases each). Germline CDR1 reads MNHEY; CDR2 reads SMNVEV (reference sequence). V was shortened by 0 bases and J by 4 bases, with 22 bases between the two germline ends. This CDR3 has 19 residues. In DNA, the CDR3 is TGTGCCAGCAGTTTATCACCCTTCCGACAGGGAGGGGAGTACAATGAGCAGTTCTTC. This sequence encodes CASSLSPFRQGGEYNEQFF.

This clone was counted once. The genes are TRBV9 and TRBJ2-7; TRBD1 or TRBD2 may be the D gene (5 bases each). Germline values: CDR1 SGDLS, CDR2 YYNGEE. V was clipped by 0 bases and J by 6 bases, with 10 bases between them. The CDR3 contains 13 residues. The CDR3 spells CASSVAAGTEQYV. CDR3 DNA: TGTGCCAGCAGCGTAGCGGCAGGGACCGAGCAGTACGTC.

CDR3 in amino acids: CASSRGQGDTGELFF. The CDR3, as DNA: TGTGCCAGCAGCCGGGGACAGGGGGACACCGGGGAGCTGTTTTTT. V and J are TRBV7-9 and TRBJ2-2, with TRBD1 matching over 11 bases. The CDR3 length is 15 residues. Germline trimming cut 5 bases from V and 3 bases from J; bases unmatched to any gene: 2. Germline loops: CDR1 SEHNR, CDR2 FQNEAQ (reference sequence).

This clone has a single count. The chain recombines TRBV6-2 or TRBV6-3 with TRBJ1-4; a weak D match, TRBD1 (5 bases). Germline V gene lookup returns CDR1 MNHEY and CDR2 SVGEGT. The CDR3 covers 14 residues. V was shortened by 6 bases and J by 0 bases, with 8 bases between the two germline ends. The CDR3 spells CASSTTATNEKLFF. The CDR3 bases are TGTGCCAGCAGCACGACAGCAACTAATGAAAAACTGTTTTTT.

V usage is TRBV7-3 and J usage is TRBJ2-5; TRBD1 aligns across 7 bases. This CDR3 has 14 amino acids. Germline-derived CDR1 and CDR2 are SGHTA and FQGTGA. Losses at the gene ends were 5 bases for V and 5 bases for J; bases not matched to a gene: 8. This chain's CDR3 is CASSQTGVSETQYF. DNA for the CDR3: TGTGCCAGCAGCCAAACAGGGGTTAGTGAGACCCAGTACTTC.

In nucleotides, the CDR3 is TGTGCCAGCTCACCATCGGGACTTCTCGGCGCTGAAGCTTTCTTT. Translating it yields CASSPSGLLGAEAFF. The V gene is TRBV18, the J gene TRBJ1-1, with TRBD1 as a possible D gene (5 bases). The length of the CDR3 is 15 residues. The germline gives CDR1 KGHSH, CDR2 LQKENI. V lost 2 bases to trimming and J lost 6 bases, with 16 bases between them. Using reference TRBV18 and TRBJ1-1 for the parts outside the CDR3, the full variable domain is NAGVMQNPRHLVRRRGQEARLRCSPMKGHSHVYWYRQLPEEGLKFMVYLQKENIIDESGMPKERFSAEFPKEGPSILRIQQVVRGDSAAYFCASSPSGLLGAEAFFGQGTRLTVV.

This clone appeared once. The chain recombines TRBV3-1 (or the pseudogene TRBV3-2) with TRBJ1-4; D possibly corresponds to TRBD1 (5 bases). Germline V gene data show CDR1 as LGHDT and CDR2 as YNNKEL (reference sequence). The V and J ends lost 1 base and 7 bases respectively, with 13 bases between them. This CDR3 spans 15 amino acids. As DNA, the CDR3 is TGTGCCAGCAGCCAAGGCGGGGCTGGCCCTGAAAAACTGTTTTTT. Translated, it gives CASSQGGAGPEKLFF.

In nucleotides, the CDR3 is TGTGCCACCAGCAGAGACCCTCAAAGGGGGGACGAGCAGTACGTC. Translating gives CATSRDPQRGDEQYV. The chain combines TRBV15 with TRBJ2-7; either TRBD1 or TRBD2 may fit D (6 bases each). The CDR3 extends over 15 amino acids. Trimming stripped 0 bases from V and 5 bases from J, with 14 bases between. The germline gives CDR1 LNHNV, CDR2 YYDKDF (reference sequence).

The chain recombines TRBV24-1 with TRBJ2-1, with 10 bases lining up with TRBD1. V lost 3 bases to trimming and J lost 7 bases; unmatched junction nucleotides: 5. The germline V gene encodes CDR1 KGHDR and CDR2 SFDVKD. The CDR3 has 15 amino acids. The DNA of the CDR3 is TGTGCCACCAGTGATCCCCGGGACAGGGGAAATGAGCAGTTCTTC. Translation: CATSDPRDRGNEQFF.

The chain links TRBV7-2 to TRBJ1-2; 8 bases line up with TRBD1. Losses at the gene ends were 2 bases for V and 11 bases for J; bases not matched to a gene: 13. The CDR3 is 15 residues long. CDR1 SGHTA and CDR2 FQGNSA come from the germline V gene. The chain's CDR3 is CASSLKYQGAGAYTF. The CDR3 DNA sequence: TGTGCCAGCAGCTTAAAGTATCAGGGGGCGGGAGCTTACACCTTC.

V is TRBV19 and J is TRBJ1-1, with D unresolved. V was pared by 3 bases and J by 7 bases, with 12 bases between. This CDR3 has 13 residues. Germline V gives CDR1 LNHDA, CDR2 SQIVND (reference sequence). CDR3 in DNA: TGTGCCAGTAGTATGGTCGAGAGAGATGAAGCTTTCTTT. This codes for CASSMVERDEAFF.

The J gene is TRBJ2-3, the V gene TRBV21-1; TRBD2, the D gene given by the table, was not confirmed from the DNA. TRBV21-1 is shown as a pseudogene. The CDR3 length is 14 residues. The CDR3 protein is CAGDKREGGNTQYF. The DNA for the CDR3 is TGTGCCGGAGATAAAAGGGAGGGAGGTAATACGCAGTATTTT.

V usage is TRBV2 and J usage is TRBJ2-1; tentative D call: TRBD1 (6 bases). In germline, CDR1 is SNHLY, CDR2 FYNNEI. This CDR3 spans 16 amino acids. The CDR3 here is CASQAGDRSSYNEQFF. The CDR3 DNA follows: TGTGCTAGTCAGGCAGGGGACCGAAGCTCCTACAATGAGCAGTTCTTC.

The rearrangement links TRBV4-1 to TRBJ1-2; D may be TRBD1 (5 bases). CDR1 is MGHRA and CDR2 is YSYEKL in the germline V gene. Trimming took 1 base from V and 6 from J, leaving 12 bases between them. The CDR3 contains 14 residues. CDR3 coding DNA: TGCGCCAGCAGCCAAGCGAGGGGAATAGATGGCTACACCTTC. This codes for CASSQARGIDGYTF.

V gene TRBV10-3 combines with J gene TRBJ1-6; D is uncertain. The CDR3 sequence is 14 residues long. CDR1 and CDR2 (germline): ENHRY, SYGVKD. V lost 7 bases and J lost 5, with 12 bases in between. The CDR3 DNA is TGTGCCATCACCCCGGACCAGGATAATTCACCCCTCCACTTT. Amino acids: CAITPDQDNSPLHF.

In the case of this clone: Compared with germline, one end of the junction differs, possibly owing to a read error. The rearrangement joins TRBV5-6 to TRBJ1-1; D gene unclear. The germline V gene encodes CDR1 SGHDT and CDR2 YYEEEE. The CDR3 is 11 residues long. Here the CDR3 DNA reads TGTGCCAGCAGCTTTCGGACTGCAGCTTTCTTT. It codes for CASSFRTAAFF.

The table lists this clone with a few counts. This sequence joins TRBV4-3 and TRBJ1-4; D not resolved. Germline V gives CDR1 LGHNA, CDR2 YSLEER. Trimming removed 0 bases at V and 3 bases at J, with 11 bases between. CDR3 length equals 16 residues. CDR3 nucleotide sequence: TGCGCCAGCAGCCAAGAGCCCGTAAGGGCTAATGAAAAACTGTTTTTT. This sequence encodes CASSQEPVRANEKLFF.

The chain joins TRBV7-2 to TRBJ2-7; 9 positions match TRBD2. The length of the CDR3 is 13 residues. Germline V gives CDR1 SGHTA, CDR2 FQGNSA. The CDR3 region has the DNA TGTGCCAGCAGCCTAGCGGGGAGTGGCGAGCAGTACGTC. It translates to CASSLAGSGEQYV.

This sequence joins TRBV7-6 and TRBJ2-5; 7 nucleotides line up with TRBD2. Trimming at V came to 4 bases and at J to 2 bases, leaving 7 bases not matched to a gene. The CDR3 runs to 15 residues. Germline V lookup: CDR1 SGHVS, CDR2 FNYEAQ. The CDR3 here is CASSSSLAVQETQYF. As DNA, the CDR3 is TGTGCCAGCAGCTCCTCCCTAGCGGTACAAGAGACCCAGTACTTC. Based on the CDR3 plus reference TRBV7-6 and TRBJ2-5, the full variable domain is GAGVSQSPRYKVTKRGQDVALRCDPISGHVSLYWYRQALGQGPEFLTYFNYEAQQDKSGLPNDRFSAERPEGSISTLTIQRTEQRDSAMYRCASSSSLAVQETQYFGPGTRLLVL.

The V gene is TRBV5-1, the J gene TRBJ1-1; D is possibly TRBD1 (6 bases). The CDR3 has 15 amino acids. In germline, CDR1 is SGHRS, CDR2 YFSETQ. The V end lost 3 bases, the J end lost 4 bases, and 16 bases lay between the germline ends. The CDR3 DNA reads as TGCGCCAGCAGCTCCGGGGGGGCTCCGGGCACTGAAGCTTTCTTT. It yields the protein CASSSGGAPGTEAFF.

The chain joins TRBV11-1 to TRBJ2-3, with no clear D. The germline V gene encodes CDR1 SGHAT and CDR2 FQDESV (reference sequence). CDR3 length: 15 amino acids. The ends were cut back, 1 base at V and 0 bases at J, with 8 bases in the middle. The CDR3 region is CASSLVRLSTDTQYF. In nucleotides, the CDR3 is TGTGCCAGCAGCTTAGTCCGGCTTAGCACAGATACGCAGTATTTT.